This record concerns one TCR beta chain sequence. This clone was seen only a few times. Its antigen target is currently unknown. Nothing much larger sits one base from this clone, and base qualities are not available. Donors were healthy HIV-negative adults with no recently reported acute infections or vaccinations. Only Caucasian adults living in Nashville, Tennessee, USA were represented among the donors. Magnetic negative selection was used to enrich CD4+ T cells, after which naive cells were positively selected on CD45RA and the negative fraction became the memory subset. After blood collection by leukapheresis, PBMCs were isolated using Ficoll-Histopaque density gradient centrifugation and then cryopreserved in the vapor phase of liquid nitrogen. Purity and quantity of every magnetically sorted T cell population were checked by analytical flow cytometry. From each sorted fraction, genomic DNA was isolated and quantified by UV absorbance on a Nanodrop 2000c.

CDR1 is given as KGHSH and CDR2 as LQKENI, both from the germline V gene. Reading from cysteine to phenylalanine, the CDR3 counts 12 amino acids. The read is trimmed to its CDR3 DNA, 36 bases read in frame from base 1. The V and J ends are trimmed by 7 bases and 4 bases, leaving 8 bases between them. This record comes from a study of shared clonotypes between healthy human individuals (dated by TCRdb to the early 2020s). At the level of the whole study: Three men and two women, aged 18 to 49 years, made up the cohort. For each donor, three plates each were used for CD4 naive and CD4 memory, two plates were used for CD8 naive, and one plate was used for CD8 memory. The study deeply sequenced blood TCR repertoires of five healthy adults to estimate repertoire size and the extent of clonotype sharing between individuals. Libraries were prepared and TCR repertoires were sequenced by different laboratories using diverse techniques, in order to increase sequencing depth and limit assay-specific biases. Between about 0.9 and 9 billion PBMCs per donor were obtained by leukapheresis.

Using the deep immunoSEQ assay, multiplex PCR amplified TCR CDR3 regions from genomic DNA. Genomic DNA extracted from each cell subset was distributed evenly over all wells of several immunoSEQ 96-well plates, and each plate served as one replicate. For sorted subsets, roughly 0.2 ug genomic DNA, equal to about 30,000 T cell genomes, was loaded into each replicate PCR. Purified libraries were quantified with a Qubit 3.0 fluorometer, sized on a Bioanalyzer 2100, and re-quantified with the KAPA Library Quantification kit. Every immunoSEQ 96-well plate was sequenced on a dedicated single-read 150-cycle Illumina NextSeq 550 flow cell. Per the authors' processing: Because the immunoSEQ output included only junctional sequences and no quality scores, the filtering could not be the same as the filtering used for full-length reads. To assign V/J genes and CDR3, sequences were annotated against IMGT germline references using PyIR, a Python wrapper for IgBLAST v1.9. Reads were removed for weak V/J assignments (E-value above 1e-6), missing CDR3, stop codons, out-of-frame junctions, or ambiguous translated residues. V3J clonotypes were defined as sequences sharing an identical inferred V gene, J gene, and CDR3 amino acid sequence. To compute the percentage overlap between repertoires, the number of shared unique clonotypes was divided by the size of the smaller repertoire. Richness of each repertoire was evaluated using RTK rarefaction, the Chao1 estimator, and Recon v2.1 estimates of unobserved clonotypes. Generation probabilities for all TCRbeta clonotypes obtained by the gDNA method from several donors were computed using OLGA. This is the immuneACCESS table as TCRdb keeps it, with only in-frame sequences that have V and J called. A part of the clones is gone; compared with another copy, unresolved V genes explain less than half, and the rest is unexplained. V and J calls and clone size come straight from that table; D and trimming were deduced from the DNA. This sample gives about 1.1 million clones in total; more than 75% of them show up just once. The ten largest clones add up to roughly 0.65% of the sample.

Findings and caveats that apply to the study as a whole: Compared with non-shared clonotypes, the clonotypes found in all four sorted-subset donors had higher generation probabilities. Pairwise subsampling led to the expectation that sequencing depth would affect the degree of clonotype sharing among donors. Larger estimated clonotype richness was generally found for naive subsets than for memory subsets. When four donors were compared, the shared fraction of clonotypes was 5% to 6.5% for naive CD4, over 3% for naive CD8, more than 2% for memory CD4, and 0.35% to 0.4% for memory CD8. Even with the large sequencing depth, rarefaction of the sorted-subset datasets indicated that sequencing was incomplete. The small number of donors limited the genetic and exposure-history diversity represented. Sampling was limited to blood, and TCR repertoires in tissue likely differ from TCR repertoires in blood.

The clonotype was recovered from a man aged 18 to 30 in good health. Some clones in this sample may be carry-over from other donors' samples. The sequence links TRBV18 to TRBJ1-3, with the D segment identity uncertain. Sequencing was carried out using memory CD4+ T cells from PBMCs. The meaning of the sample's cell subset or site label: CD45RA-negative fraction. The sequenced DNA is TGTGCCAGCTGCGAGGCCGGAAACACCATATATTTT. The encoded protein is CASCEAGNTIYF.